The 23 T cell receptor beta chains reported below all come from one sample, sequenced in a study of blood T cell repertoires in COVID-19. Sequencing was performed with immunoSEQ multiplex PCR; in TCRdb, only in-frame clones are kept and a portion is missing. The table lists roughly 160,000 clones, about 85% of them singletons. Sequenced: peripheral blood. Source of these receptors: a man aged 40-55 years with acute or convalescent COVID-19.

V usage is TRBV19 and J usage is TRBJ1-2, with a tentative D call TRBD1 (6 bases). The germline gives CDR1 LNHDA, CDR2 SQIVND (reference sequence). The CDR3 runs 16 residues. Trimming took off 7 bases at V and 3 bases at J, with 21 bases between the two ends. The CDR3 DNA reads as TGTGCCAGTACAAAAAGCAAGGGGGGGCGCGACTATGGCTACACCTTC. It codes for CASTKSKGGRDYGYTF. The entire variable domain, with the rest obtained from reference TRBV19 and TRBJ1-2, is as follows: DGGITQSPKYLFRKEGQNVTLSCEQNLNHDAMYWYRQDPGQGLRLIYYSQIVNDFQKGDIAEGYSVSREKKESFPLTVTSAQKNPTAFYLCASTKSKGGRDYGYTFGSGTRLTVV.

The rearrangement joins TRBV18 to TRBJ1-2; 8 nucleotides line up with TRBD1. With 3 bases clipped from V and 8 bases from J, the junction kept 8 bases outside the gene matches. The CDR3 has 14 residues. CDR1 and CDR2 (germline): KGHSH, LQKENI. CDR3 DNA: TGTGCCAGCTCACCTTCGGACAGGGCAGAGGGCTACACCTTC. It yields the protein CASSPSDRAEGYTF.

This clone was recorded a few times. The chain carries TRBV4-2 and TRBJ1-5; D unclear. Between the trimmed V and J ends, which lost 4 bases and 2 bases, there was a span of 12 bases. The CDR3 runs 15 residues. CDR1 is LGHNA, CDR2 YNFKEQ, per germline. The CDR3 DNA reads TGTGCCAGCAGCCCGGAGGGTCAGGGCAATCAGCCCCAGCATTTT. It codes for CASSPEGQGNQPQHF.

Written as DNA, the CDR3 is TGTGCCACCCGGACAGGGTTTAATCAGCCCCAGCATTTT. This gives the protein CATRTGFNQPQHF. This rearrangement joins TRBV6-4 to TRBJ1-5; 8 bases are a match to TRBD1. The CDR3 length is 13 residues. The junction had 6 bases not matched to a gene; V was cut back by 10 bases and J by 4 bases. Germline lookup yields CDR1 MRHNA and CDR2 SNTAGT.

The chain recombines TRBV4-1 with TRBJ2-3, with D possibly matching TRBD2 (5 bases). Looked up from germline, CDR1 is MGHRA and CDR2 is YSYEKL. The CDR3 covers 12 residues. V was trimmed by 5 bases and J by 11 bases, leaving 14 bases between them. The CDR3 sequence is CASSFTGDQQYF. CDR3 coding DNA: TGCGCCAGCAGCTTTACCGGGGATCAGCAGTATTTT.

The gene calls are TRBV19 and TRBJ1-6; D unclear. The CDR3 length is 15 residues. CDR1 and CDR2 from the germline V gene are LNHDA and SQIVND (reference sequence). V was shortened by 6 bases and J by 0 bases, with 9 bases between the two germline ends. The CDR3: CASRELSSYNSPLHF. The CDR3 DNA is TGTGCCAGTAGGGAGCTTAGCTCCTATAATTCACCCCTCCACTTT.

The V gene is TRBV2, the J gene TRBJ2-7, with 8 bases lining up with TRBD2. CDR3 length equals 14 residues. V shed 4 bases and J 0 bases; nucleotides not matched to a gene: 2. CDR1 is SNHLY, CDR2 FYNNEI, per germline. The CDR3 sequence: CASSGLAGSYEQYF. DNA of the CDR3: TGTGCCAGCAGTGGTCTAGCGGGCTCCTACGAGCAGTACTTC.

CDR3 nucleotide sequence: TGTGCCCAAGCGGACAGCCCTTATTTACCCTCTGGAAACACCATATATTTT. Translating gives CAQADSPYLPSGNTIYF. The chain recombines TRBV30 with TRBJ1-3; D perhaps matches TRBD1 (6 bases). Per germline, CDR1 GTSNPN and CDR2 SVGIG (reference sequence). CDR3 length equals 17 residues. Trimming removed 8 bases from V and 0 bases from J, with 23 bases in between.

The CDR3 sequence: CAISGDRRGTGVHTEAFF. The CDR3 coding sequence is TGTGCCATCAGTGGAGATCGGCGTGGCACAGGGGTCCACACTGAAGCTTTCTTT. The rearrangement joins TRBV10-3 to TRBJ1-1; 7 bases are a match to TRBD1. This CDR3 region has 18 residues. Germline V lookup: CDR1 ENHRY, CDR2 SYGVKD. J lost 3 bases, V lost 4 bases, and 17 bases had no gene match.

The V call is TRBV24-1, the J call TRBJ1-5, with 9 bases aligning to TRBD1. The germline V gene encodes CDR1 KGHDR and CDR2 SFDVKD. This CDR3 has 16 residues. V lost 4 bases, J lost 3 bases, and 6 bases stayed unmatched. CDR3 sequence (DNA): TGTGCCACCAGTGACCATAGGACAGGGGACAATCAGCCCCAGCATTTT. It codes for CATSDHRTGDNQPQHF.

The chain is built from TRBV7-2 and TRBJ1-5; D is ambiguous. The CDR3 runs 14 residues. V shed 5 bases and J shed 9 bases, with 17 bases lying between them. Germline V gene data show CDR1 as SGHTA and CDR2 as FQGNSA. The CDR3 DNA reads as TGTGCCAGCAGCCCGACGGGAGCCCCACGGCCCCAGCATTTT. Its translation: CASSPTGAPRPQHF.

The chain employs TRBV9 and TRBJ1-3, with D possibly TRBD1 on 5 matching bases. V lost 4 bases, J lost 2 bases, and 19 bases lay in between. CDR3 length: 17 residues. CDR1 and CDR2 (germline): SGDLS, YYNGEE. For the CDR3, the DNA is TGTGCCAGCAGCATCACGAGTGTTATGGGGCCTGGAAACACCATATATTTT. Protein sequence: CASSITSVMGPGNTIYF.

This clone showed up just once. The gene calls are TRBV5-6 and TRBJ2-2; possibly TRBD2 for D (6 bases). V was trimmed by 0 bases and J by 7 bases, leaving 16 bases between them. The germline V gene encodes CDR1 SGHDT and CDR2 YYEEEE. The CDR3 totals 16 residues. The CDR3 loop reads CASSLGFGGAGGELFF. CDR3 in DNA: TGTGCCAGCAGCTTGGGGTTTGGCGGGGCTGGCGGGGAGCTGTTTTTT.

CDR3: CASSGGRASGNTIYF. The CDR3 DNA reads TGTGCCAGCAGCGGAGGACGGGCCTCTGGAAACACCATATATTTT. The V call is TRBV7-6, the J call TRBJ1-3; no definite D call. The CDR3 sequence is 15 residues long. The V and J ends lost 5 bases and 0 bases respectively, with 11 bases between them. CDR1 and CDR2 from the germline V gene are SGHVS and FNYEAQ.

Regarding this clone: The same CDR3 is also encoded by other DNA sequences in this sample. The chain couples TRBV7-2 to TRBJ2-1, with D uncertain. The CDR3 totals 13 residues. Trimming pared 1 base from V and 8 bases from J, leaving 9 bases between. Germline CDR1 is SGHTA and CDR2 is FQGNSA. CDR3 nucleotides: TGTGCCAGCAGCTTAGTTGGGCGTGATGAGCAGTTCTTC. Its translation: CASSLVGRDEQFF.

V gene TRBV5-1 combines with J gene TRBJ2-3, with 9 bases aligning to TRBD1. Germline V CDR1 and CDR2: SGHRS, YFSETQ. The CDR3 consists of 15 residues. Losses at the gene ends were 4 bases for V and 7 bases for J; bases not matched to a gene: 10. The CDR3 reads CASSPGQGTQHTQYF. The CDR3 DNA is TGCGCCAGCAGCCCGGGACAGGGAACTCAACATACGCAGTATTTT.

V gene TRBV30 combines with J gene TRBJ1-1, with D tentatively TRBD1 (5 bases). V was cut by 0 bases and J by 7 bases, with 6 bases left in between. Germline V gene data show CDR1 as GTSNPN and CDR2 as SVGIG (reference sequence). The CDR3 spans 11 residues. The CDR3 DNA reads as TGTGCCTGGAGTGTACAGGATGAAGCTTTCTTT. This encodes CAWSVQDEAFF.

This clone turned up a few times. V gene TRBV19 combines with J gene TRBJ1-1; TRBD1 is a possible D gene (5 bases). The germline gives CDR1 LNHDA, CDR2 SQIVND (reference sequence). V was trimmed by 6 bases and J by 6 bases, leaving 17 bases between them. The length of the CDR3 is 14 residues. The CDR3 sequence is CASSGSGGRAEAFF. The CDR3 DNA sequence: TGTGCCAGTAGCGGAAGCGGGGGGAGAGCTGAAGCTTTCTTT.

The V gene is TRBV5-6, the J gene TRBJ1-1; no definite D call. Per the germline V gene, CDR1 is SGHDT and CDR2 is YYEEEE. This CDR3 spans 12 amino acids. V shed 2 bases and J shed 7 bases, with 9 bases lying between them. This CDR3 reads CASSFGGYEAFF. CDR3 nucleotide sequence: TGTGCCAGCAGCTTCGGCGGTTATGAAGCTTTCTTT.

The chain recombines TRBV7-2 with TRBJ1-6; D is unclear. The CDR3 has 16 amino acids. Trimming removed 4 bases from V and 9 bases from J, with 19 bases in between. CDR1 is SGHTA, CDR2 FQGNSA, per germline. The CDR3 coding sequence is TGTGCCAGCAGCTCCCCTCCAGGAATAGTTAGTTCACCCCTCCACTTT. Translated, it gives CASSSPPGIVSSPLHF.

The rearrangement joins TRBV9 to TRBJ2-2; 7 nucleotides agree with TRBD2. Germline V lookup: CDR1 SGDLS, CDR2 YYNGEE. Trimming cost V 3 bases and J 0 bases; bases outside gene matches: 5. CDR3 length: 16 residues. CDR3 bases: TGTGCCAGCAGCGACCTCGCGGGGGCGAACACCGGGGAGCTGTTTTTT. Amino acids: CASSDLAGANTGELFF.

The chain has TRBV30 and TRBJ2-1; 8 positions match TRBD2. CDR1 and CDR2 from the germline V gene are GTSNPN and SVGIG (reference sequence). This CDR3 has 15 amino acids. After removal of 5 bases from V and 0 bases from J, the junction contained 6 bases not matched to a gene. CDR3 sequence: CAWASGLSSYNEQFF. Here the CDR3 DNA reads TGTGCCTGGGCTAGCGGGTTGAGCTCCTACAATGAGCAGTTCTTC.

This chain joins TRBV28 and TRBJ1-6, with D tentatively TRBD1 (5 bases). Trimming stripped 7 bases from V and 9 bases from J, with 10 bases between. The CDR3 runs to 12 residues. Germline V gene data show CDR1 as MDHEN and CDR2 as SYDVKM. This CDR3 reads CASTPGLSPLHF. CDR3 DNA: TGTGCCAGCACCCCGGGACTTTCACCCCTCCACTTT.